The 26 T cell receptor beta chains below all came from one sample that was sequenced in a study of blood T cells in healthy people across ages. A second about 7 to 11 cycle PCR used barcoded and J-beta primers. TCRdb re-called the 5' RACE reads through MiXCR, storing one row per CDR3 protein. Among hundreds of thousands of distinct CDR3 sequences listed, roughly 25% were seen once. The same sample was also used in a study of T cells of mothers and their children.

The sample taken for sequencing was blood. The receptors originated from a boy aged 5 to 17 in good health.

This clonotype turned up a few times. The chain is built from TRBV4-2 and TRBJ2-1, with 11 bases fitting TRBD2. Germline loops: CDR1 LGHNA, CDR2 YNFKEQ. The CDR3 contains 19 residues. The V segment lost 0 bases and the J segment 7 bases; nucleotides outside the gene matches: 14. CDR3 coding DNA: TGTGCCAGCAGCCAAGACATCAAATCTAGCGGGGGGCCAGGGAATGAGCAGTTCTTC. Translation: CASSQDIKSSGGPGNEQFF.

This chain links TRBV10-3 with TRBJ1-1; D remains ambiguous. Trimming stripped 10 bases from V and 1 base from J, with 13 bases between. The germline gives CDR1 ENHRY, CDR2 SYGVKD. The CDR3 runs 13 residues. CDR3 in amino acids: CATRTGWNTEAFF. The CDR3, as DNA: TGTGCCACACGGACGGGGTGGAACACTGAAGCTTTCTTT.

The chain uses TRBV6-2 or TRBV6-3 and TRBJ2-7, with a possible D match to TRBD1 (6 bases). The CDR3 consists of 15 residues. V was trimmed by 0 bases and J by 2 bases, leaving 11 bases between them. CDR1 is MNHEY, CDR2 SVGEGT, per germline. CDR3 protein: CASSYSIGGTYEQYF. The CDR3 nucleotides read TGTGCCAGCAGTTACTCGATAGGGGGAACCTACGAGCAGTACTTC.

The chain couples TRBV7-2 to TRBJ2-7; maybe TRBD1 (5 bases). This CDR3 has 12 amino acids. The ends were cut back, 4 bases at V and 6 bases at J, with 10 bases in the middle. Per the germline V gene, CDR1 is SGHTA and CDR2 is FQGNSA. The CDR3 sequence is CASSYYGAEQYF. CDR3 bases: TGTGCCAGCAGCTACTATGGGGCCGAGCAGTACTTC.

This clonotype was recorded only once. The chain employs TRBV29-1 and TRBJ2-5, with TRBD1 matching 7 bases. CDR1 is SQVTM and CDR2 is ANQGSEA in the germline V gene. V shed 0 bases and J 4 bases; nucleotides not matched to a gene: 11. The CDR3 contains 16 residues. The CDR3 reads CSVEDLGRGRRETQYF. The CDR3 DNA reads as TGCAGCGTTGAAGATCTGGGCAGGGGGAGAAGAGAGACCCAGTACTTC.

This rearrangement joins TRBV7-9 to TRBJ2-1; no definite D call. CDR1 is SEHNR, CDR2 FQNEAQ, per germline (reference sequence). The V and J ends lost 0 bases and 3 bases respectively, with 9 bases between them. The CDR3 runs to 15 residues. CDR3 region: CASSLALTGYNEQFF. For the CDR3, the DNA is TGTGCCAGCAGCTTAGCGCTCACGGGCTACAATGAGCAGTTCTTC.

This rearrangement joins TRBV4-3 to TRBJ1-1, with a tentative D call TRBD1 (6 bases). The CDR3 runs 14 residues. Germline CDR1 is LGHNA and CDR2 is YSLEER. V was pared by 0 bases and J by 5 bases, with 10 bases between. CDR3 DNA sequence: TGCGCCAGCAGCCAAGATAGGGGGTGGACTGAAGCTTTCTTT. This gives the protein CASSQDRGWTEAFF.

The gene calls are TRBV20-1 and TRBJ1-4; 7 nucleotides agree with TRBD1. V was pared by 3 bases and J by 7 bases, with 5 bases of the junction left unmatched. The CDR3 has 13 residues. Germline CDR1 is DFQATT and CDR2 is SNEGSKA (reference sequence). The CDR3 nucleotides read TGCAGTGCTAGGAACAGGGGTACTGAAAAACTGTTTTTT. Translation: CSARNRGTEKLFF.

The gene calls are TRBV28 and TRBJ2-4; weak D call: TRBD1 (7 bases). This CDR3 has 18 residues. Trimming removed 3 bases from V and 0 bases from J, with 18 bases in between. Germline assignment: CDR1 MDHEN and CDR2 SYDVKM. The CDR3 here is CASSFPAGQNLAKNIQYF. As DNA, the CDR3 is TGTGCCAGCAGTTTCCCCGCGGGACAGAACCTAGCCAAAAACATTCAGTACTTC.

The V gene is TRBV28, the J gene TRBJ2-7; D is perhaps TRBD2 (5 bases). This CDR3 spans 15 amino acids. Deletions cut 4 bases from V and 0 bases from J, with 13 bases between. CDR1 is MDHEN and CDR2 is SYDVKM in the germline V gene. The CDR3 spells CASSYLGVSSYEQYF. As DNA, the CDR3 is TGTGCCAGCAGTTACCTCGGGGTTAGCTCCTACGAGCAGTACTTC.

The rearrangement joins TRBV6-2 or TRBV6-3 to TRBJ2-3; 10 nucleotides line up with TRBD2. Trimming at V came to 4 bases and at J to 2 bases, leaving 24 bases not matched to a gene. CDR3 length equals 22 residues. Germline-derived CDR1 and CDR2 are MNHEY and SVGEGT. The CDR3 region is CASSSYYSGRARWSPPTDTQYF. Written as DNA, the CDR3 is TGTGCCAGCAGTTCCTATTACAGCGGGAGGGCCAGGTGGAGCCCCCCCACAGATACGCAGTATTTT.

This chain joins TRBV6-2 or TRBV6-3 and TRBJ1-6; the match to TRBD1 covers 7 bases. The V segment lost 6 bases and the J segment 7 bases; nucleotides outside the gene matches: 24. Germline-derived CDR1 and CDR2 are MNHEY and SVGEGT. The length of the CDR3 is 20 residues. CDR3 in amino acids: CASRPPPEGALATVNSPLHF. The CDR3 DNA reads as TGTGCCAGCAGACCTCCACCGGAGGGGGCCCTCGCTACTGTCAATTCACCCCTCCACTTT.

This chain links TRBV5-6 with TRBJ2-5; D is perhaps TRBD2 (6 bases). This CDR3 spans 13 amino acids. Germline CDR1 and CDR2: SGHDT and YYEEEE. The V and J ends lost 4 bases and 5 bases respectively, with 12 bases between them. CDR3 region: CASSGTQRETQYF. Written as DNA, the CDR3 is TGTGCCAGCAGCGGGACTCAGAGGGAGACCCAGTACTTC.

The chain combines TRBV27 with TRBJ2-7; D is uncertain. CDR3 length: 15 residues. V was shortened by 0 bases and J by 0 bases, with 9 bases between the two germline ends. In germline, CDR1 is MNHEY, CDR2 SMNVEV (reference sequence). For the CDR3, the DNA is TGTGCCAGCAGTTTATCGATCCTGGGCTCCTACGAGCAGTACTTC. Its translation is CASSLSILGSYEQYF.

This clonotype has only a few counts. CDR3 sequence: CASSQIRLDEQFF. In DNA form, the CDR3 reads TGCGCCAGCAGCCAGATTCGTTTGGATGAGCAGTTCTTC. This rearrangement joins TRBV4-3 to TRBJ2-1; no reliable D call. Germline V CDR1 and CDR2: LGHNA, YSLEER. The CDR3 sequence is 13 residues long. V lost 3 bases and J lost 8, with 11 bases in between.

Regarding this clonotype: The junction differs from germline at one of its ends, possibly a read error. The chain carries TRBV6-2 or TRBV6-3 and TRBJ2-3, with a possible D match to TRBD1 (5 bases). CDR3 length: 14 amino acids. Per germline, CDR1 MNHEY and CDR2 SVGEGT. The CDR3 loop is CASSWGTSTDTRYF. The CDR3 nucleotides read TGTGCCAGCAGCTGGGGCACAAGCACAGATACGCGGTATTTT.

This clonotype turned up a few times. The chain recombines TRBV2 with TRBJ1-4, with unresolved D. Trimming stripped 3 bases from V and 11 bases from J, with 10 bases between. Germline V gives CDR1 SNHLY, CDR2 FYNNEI. CDR3 size: 12 residues. Here the CDR3 DNA reads TGTGCCAGCAGTGATTTATCACGGAAACTGTTTTTT. Translated: CASSDLSRKLFF.

This clonotype came up a few times. The chain is built from TRBV4-3 and TRBJ2-4; no clear D gene. V shed 1 base and J shed 0 bases, with 13 bases lying between them. This CDR3 has 17 residues. Germline-derived CDR1 and CDR2 are LGHNA and YSLEER. CDR3 sequence reads: CASSQVSSVLAKNIQYF. In nucleotides, the CDR3 is TGCGCCAGCAGCCAAGTTTCCAGCGTTCTAGCCAAAAACATTCAGTACTTC.

This clonotype was seen more than once but under ten times. The rearrangement joins TRBV4-3 to TRBJ2-3; D call uncertain. Germline V gene lookup returns CDR1 LGHNA and CDR2 YSLEER. Trimming took 0 bases from V and 9 from J, leaving 10 bases between them. This CDR3 has 13 residues. Here the CDR3 DNA reads TGCGCCAGCAGCCAAGATCAGGAAGGGACGCAGTATTTT. It translates to CASSQDQEGTQYF.

This clonotype was counted a few times. The chain is built from TRBV20-1 and TRBJ2-5; 7 nucleotides agree with TRBD1. The V gene end was trimmed by 1 base and the J gene end by 2 bases; junction bases not matched to a gene: 4. The V gene's germline CDR1 is DFQATT and CDR2 SNEGSKA (reference sequence). This CDR3 is 14 amino acids long. The CDR3 spells CSARGDSLQETQYF. The CDR3, as DNA: TGCAGTGCTAGAGGGGACAGCCTTCAAGAGACCCAGTACTTC.

The chain combines TRBV7-2 with TRBJ2-7; 8 nucleotides match TRBD2. Germline loops: CDR1 SGHTA, CDR2 FQGNSA. CDR3 length: 15 amino acids. With 1 base clipped from V and 5 bases from J, the junction kept 7 bases outside the gene matches. As DNA, the CDR3 is TGTGCCAGCAGCTTAGAAGCGGGAGAGGTCGACGAGCAGTACTTC. Protein sequence: CASSLEAGEVDEQYF. Together with reference TRBV7-2 and TRBJ2-7, the CDR3 gives the full variable domain: GAGVSQSPSNKVTEKGKDVELRCDPISGHTALYWYRQSLGQGLEFLIYFQGNSAPDKSGLPSDRFSAERTGGSVSTLTIQRTQQEDSAVYLCASSLEAGEVDEQYFGPGTRLTVT.

This clonotype has only a few counts. The J gene is TRBJ2-5, the V gene TRBV7-9; TRBD1 aligns across 7 bases. Judging by the DNA end, TRBJ2-7 fits better; the J call may be wrong. The length of the CDR3 is 16 residues. CDR1 SEHNR and CDR2 FQNEAQ come from the germline V gene (reference sequence). The CDR3 nucleotides read TGTGCCAGCAGCCCGGGGACAGCCTATAGCTCCTACGAGCAGTACTTC. It yields the protein CASSPGTAYSSYEQYF.

The J gene is TRBJ2-7, the V gene TRBV12-3 or TRBV12-4, with unresolved D. V lost 2 bases, J lost 2 bases, and 10 bases lay in between. The CDR3 sequence is 14 residues long. Written as DNA, the CDR3 is TGTGCCAGCAGTTTAAGCGTCGAAGCCTACGAGCAGTACTTC. It translates to CASSLSVEAYEQYF.

This chain connects TRBV7-6 to TRBJ2-5; either TRBD1 or TRBD2 may fit D (5 bases each). Trimming took off 0 bases at V and 0 bases at J, with 8 bases between the two ends. Per the germline V gene, CDR1 is SGHVS and CDR2 is FNYEAQ. The length of the CDR3 is 15 residues. The CDR3: CASSLAGPYQETQYF. As DNA, the CDR3 is TGTGCCAGCAGCTTAGCGGGACCTTACCAAGAGACCCAGTACTTC.

The CDR3 sequence is CASGAAISYNEQFF. In DNA, the CDR3 is TGTGCCAGCGGGGCGGCTATCTCCTACAATGAGCAGTTCTTC. The chain links TRBV27 to TRBJ2-1; D is possibly TRBD1 (5 bases). Germline CDR1 is MNHEY and CDR2 is SMNVEV (reference sequence). The CDR3 loop spans 14 amino acids. Between the trimmed V and J ends, which lost 8 bases and 0 bases, there was a span of 11 bases.

The rearrangement uses TRBV11-2 and TRBJ2-5, with 14 bases matching TRBD2. The V segment lost 0 bases and the J segment 2 bases; nucleotides outside the gene matches: 8. From germline, CDR1 is SGHAT and CDR2 FQNNGV. The CDR3 loop spans 19 amino acids. Here the CDR3 reads CASSLEGLAGGGRQETQYF. CDR3 in DNA: TGTGCCAGCAGCTTAGAAGGACTAGCGGGAGGAGGACGGCAAGAGACCCAGTACTTC.